The 27 T cell receptor beta chains below come from one sample, sequenced in a study of T cells after posttransplantation cyclophosphamide. Here immunoSEQ multiplex PCR was the method, and the copy in TCRdb shows in-frame clones only, minus some. The table shows tens of thousands of clones, with 95% to 98% occurring only once. The naive gate required viable CD3+CD4+ or CD3+CD8+ cells with CCR7+CD45RA+CD45RO-CD95-CD27+CD28+ phenotype. The sample consisted of naive CD4+ T cells sorted from PBMCs. The receptor set was obtained from a middle-aged man in good health, CMV-negative, and a related stem cell transplant donor.

This clone was picked up one time. V gene TRBV11-3 combines with J gene TRBJ2-5; 8 bases are shared with TRBD1. CDR1 and CDR2 (germline): SGHNT, YENEEA. The trim removed 5 bases at V and 4 bases at J, leaving 9 bases unmatched. The CDR3 covers 15 residues. As DNA, the CDR3 is TGTGCCAGCAGCCCCCGGACAGGGTACCCAGAGACCCAGTACTTC. Protein sequence: CASSPRTGYPETQYF.

This rearrangement joins TRBV7-3 to TRBJ1-1; D is perhaps TRBD1 (5 bases). CDR3 length: 13 residues. The ends were cut back, 2 bases at V and 7 bases at J, with 11 bases in the middle. The germline CDR1 and CDR2 sequences are SGHTA and FQGTGA. CDR3 sequence: CASSLDGGFEAFF. The DNA for the CDR3 is TGTGCCAGCAGCTTAGACGGGGGATTTGAAGCTTTCTTT.

This chain uses TRBV4-1 with TRBJ2-5; D perhaps matches TRBD2 (6 bases). The DNA matches TRBJ2-7 better at its end, which makes the J call doubtful. This CDR3 contains 16 residues. Germline assignment: CDR1 MGHRA and CDR2 YSYEKL. The CDR3 loop is CASSQDRGTSSYEQYF. The CDR3 DNA follows: TGCGCCAGCAGCCAAGATCGCGGGACCAGCTCCTACGAGCAGTACTTC.

V is TRBV28 and J is TRBJ2-3; D possibly corresponds to TRBD2 (5 bases). V was cut by 5 bases and J by 8 bases, with 11 bases left in between. The CDR3 has 12 amino acids. CDR1 and CDR2 (germline): MDHEN, SYDVKM. Written as DNA, the CDR3 is TGTGCCAGCAGTCCGCGGGCAGGTACGCAGTATTTT. Translated: CASSPRAGTQYF.

The rearrangement uses TRBV30 and TRBJ2-6; D not resolved. Germline assignment: CDR1 GTSNPN and CDR2 SVGIG (reference sequence). This CDR3 is 15 amino acids long. V was cut by 0 bases and J by 1 base, with 7 bases left in between. Here the CDR3 reads CAWSVLPSGANVLTF. CDR3 nucleotide sequence: TGTGCCTGGAGTGTACTCCCGTCTGGGGCCAACGTCCTGACTTTC.

This clone has just one count. This chain uses TRBV28 with TRBJ2-2; D remains unclear. The CDR3 length is 12 residues. Germline V lookup: CDR1 MDHEN, CDR2 SYDVKM. V lost 5 bases to trimming and J lost 6 bases, with 7 bases between them. CDR3 in DNA: TGTGCCAGCAGTACCACAGCCGGGGAGCTGTTTTTT. Its protein product is CASSTTAGELFF.

V is TRBV6-1 and J is TRBJ2-7, with 7 bases aligning to TRBD1. V shed 3 bases and J 4 bases; nucleotides not matched to a gene: 9. This CDR3 region has 15 residues. CDR1 is MNHNS, CDR2 SASEGT, per germline. Written as DNA, the CDR3 is TGTGCCAGCAGTGACTTGGACAGGTGGGAATACGAGCAGTACTTC. It is translated as CASSDLDRWEYEQYF.

This clone was recorded once. The gene calls are TRBV5-4 and TRBJ1-2; the D is unclear. V gave up 4 bases and J gave up 0 bases, with 16 bases separating them. Germline CDR1 SGHNT, CDR2 YYREEE (reference sequence). The CDR3 consists of 16 residues. CDR3 residues: CASSQPTVLANYGYTF. CDR3 nucleotides: TGTGCCAGCAGCCAACCGACTGTGCTAGCTAACTATGGCTACACCTTC.

The gene calls are TRBV5-1 and TRBJ1-1; weak D call: TRBD1 (5 bases). V was shortened by 0 bases and J by 1 base, with 7 bases between the two germline ends. From germline, CDR1 is SGHRS and CDR2 YFSETQ. The CDR3 contains 14 residues. The CDR3 protein is CASSLAGGNTEAFF. The CDR3 region has the DNA TGCGCCAGCAGCTTGGCCGGGGGGAACACTGAAGCTTTCTTT.

The J gene is TRBJ2-7, the V gene TRBV21-1; the DNA was not compared with TRBD2, the D call given in the table. TRBV21-1 is a known pseudogene. The CDR3 runs to 18 residues. The CDR3, as DNA: TGTGCCAGCAGCAAAATTCTTAAACTAGCGGGAGAAAGCTACGAGCAGTACTTC. Its translation: CASSKILKLAGESYEQYF.

The V call is TRBV5-8, the J call TRBJ2-3; possible D gene TRBD1, 6 bases. Germline CDR1 is SGHTS and CDR2 is YDEGEE. V shed 4 bases and J shed 4 bases, with 13 bases lying between them. The CDR3 length is 14 residues. The CDR3 loop reads CASSLRQAPDTQYF. CDR3 in DNA: TGTGCCAGCAGCCTACGACAGGCTCCAGATACGCAGTATTTT.

The chain recombines TRBV6-6 with TRBJ1-5, with D possibly matching TRBD1 (5 bases). The V and J ends lost 2 bases and 6 bases respectively, with 14 bases between them. The CDR3 is 15 residues long. Germline V gene data show CDR1 as MNHNY and CDR2 as SVGAGI (reference sequence). The CDR3 is CASSYAREGVQPQHF. The DNA of the CDR3 is TGTGCCAGCAGTTACGCCAGGGAGGGAGTTCAGCCCCAGCATTTT.

The gene calls are TRBV7-2 and TRBJ2-3, with 7 bases lining up with TRBD2. Germline assignment: CDR1 SGHTA and CDR2 FQGNSA. The length of the CDR3 is 15 residues. V gave up 5 bases and J gave up 0 bases; unmatched junction bases: 5. In nucleotides, the CDR3 is TGTGCCAGCAGCCCAAGCGGGATTAGCACAGATACGCAGTATTTT. It is translated as CASSPSGISTDTQYF.

The rearrangement uses TRBV5-1 and TRBJ1-2, with TRBD1 matching over 7 bases. J was trimmed by 2 bases and V by 3 bases; bases with no gene match: 7. This CDR3 spans 15 amino acids. From germline, CDR1 is SGHRS and CDR2 YFSETQ. In nucleotides, the CDR3 is TGCGCCAGCAGCTCCGGGACAGCACCGAACTATGGCTACACCTTC. Its translation: CASSSGTAPNYGYTF.

For this clone: At one boundary the junction diverges from the germline segment, which might be a read error. This rearrangement joins TRBV7-7 to TRBJ2-5; 7 nucleotides align to TRBD1. Near its end, the DNA agrees better with TRBJ2-7, so the J call may be wrong. CDR3 length equals 14 residues. In germline, CDR1 is SSHAT, CDR2 FNYEAQ (reference sequence). CDR3: CASSPDRVSYEQYF. In DNA form, the CDR3 reads TGTGCTAGCAGCCCCGACAGGGTGTCCTACGAGCAGTACTTC.

This chain connects TRBV29-1 to TRBJ2-3; no clear D gene. V was trimmed by 4 bases and J by 4 bases, leaving 9 bases between them. This CDR3 is built from 12 residues. The germline CDR1 and CDR2 sequences are SQVTM and ANQGSEA. This CDR3 is CSVVPFSDTQYF. CDR3 coding DNA: TGCAGCGTTGTCCCGTTCTCAGATACGCAGTATTTT.

The chain carries TRBV2 and TRBJ1-3; TRBD1 is a possible D gene (5 bases). The germline CDR1 and CDR2 sequences are SNHLY and FYNNEI. There are 12 residues in the CDR3. V lost 6 bases and J 7 bases, leaving 10 bases between the germline ends. The CDR3 nucleotides read TGTGCCAGCAGACAAAGGGGTAACACCATATATTTT. Translated, it gives CASRQRGNTIYF.

This chain links TRBV14 with TRBJ1-1, with a possible D match to TRBD1 (5 bases). The V end lost 5 bases, the J end lost 7 bases, and 8 bases lay between the germline ends. The CDR3 runs to 11 residues. Germline V gene lookup returns CDR1 SGHDN and CDR2 FVKESK. CDR3 sequence reads: CASSSDIEAFF. In DNA, the CDR3 is TGTGCCAGCAGCTCGGACATTGAAGCTTTCTTT.

This rearrangement joins TRBV18 to TRBJ1-4; a weak D match, TRBD1 (5 bases). Per the germline V gene, CDR1 is KGHSH and CDR2 is LQKENI. Trimming removed 4 bases at V and 5 bases at J, with 11 bases between. The CDR3 consists of 14 residues. The CDR3 DNA sequence: TGTGCCAGCTCACTACGACAGACCAATGAAAAACTGTTTTTT. Translated: CASSLRQTNEKLFF.

The V gene is TRBV5-1, the J gene TRBJ2-2; weak D call: TRBD1 (5 bases). Trimming shortened V by 3 bases and J by 6 bases, and 15 bases separated the two germline ends. Germline assignment: CDR1 SGHRS and CDR2 YFSETQ. The CDR3 sequence is 15 residues long. The CDR3, as DNA: TGCGCCAGCAGCTCCGGACAAACCGGCGCCGGGGAGCTGTTTTTT. Its protein is CASSSGQTGAGELFF. The full variable domain, rest sourced from reference TRBV5-1 and TRBJ2-2, is KAGVTQTPRYLIKTRGQQVTLSCSPISGHRSVSWYQQTPGQGLQFLFEYFSETQRNKGNFPGRFSGRQFSNSRSEMNVSTLELGDSALYLCASSSGQTGAGELFFGEGSRLTVL.

The DNA of the CDR3 is TGTGCCAGTAGCCTGGACAAGAACACCGGGGAGCTGTTTTTT. It codes for CASSLDKNTGELFF. J is TRBJ2-2 and V is TRBV19; the D gene is possibly TRBD1 (5 bases). The V end was cut by 6 bases, the J end by 1 base, with 9 bases between. Germline V lookup: CDR1 LNHDA, CDR2 SQIVND (reference sequence). There are 14 residues in the CDR3.

V usage is TRBV4-1 and J usage is TRBJ2-1, with 8 bases fitting TRBD2. The germline CDR1 and CDR2 sequences are MGHRA and YSYEKL. V lost 0 bases and J lost 3; bases outside the gene matches: 4. CDR3 length: 16 residues. CDR3 sequence (DNA): TGCGCCAGCAGCCAAGATAGGAGCGGGAGCTACAATGAGCAGTTCTTC. This codes for CASSQDRSGSYNEQFF.

The chain uses TRBV28 and TRBJ2-2; no firm D call. The CDR3 is 12 amino acids. Germline-derived CDR1 and CDR2 are MDHEN and SYDVKM. Trimming pared 9 bases from V and 2 bases from J, leaving 7 bases between. CDR3 amino acids: CASTLNTGELFF. CDR3 nucleotide sequence: TGTGCCAGTACACTAAACACCGGGGAGCTGTTTTTT. Using reference TRBV28 and TRBJ2-2 for the parts outside the CDR3, the full variable domain is DVKVTQSSRYLVKRTGEKVFLECVQDMDHENMFWYRQDPGLGLRLIYFSYDVKMKEKGDIPEGYSVSREKKERFSLILESASTNQTSMYLCASTLNTGELFFGEGSRLTVL.

This chain connects TRBV5-4 to TRBJ2-7; TRBD2 agrees at 12 bases. This CDR3 region has 17 residues. V gave up 0 bases and J gave up 0 bases; unmatched junction bases: 4. CDR1 is SGHNT and CDR2 is YYREEE in the germline V gene (reference sequence). CDR3 loop: CASSLGGLAGLSYEQYF. In DNA form, the CDR3 reads TGTGCCAGCAGCTTGGGGGGACTAGCGGGCCTCTCCTACGAGCAGTACTTC.

The gene calls are TRBV7-2 and TRBJ2-3; 14 nucleotides line up with TRBD2. V was pared by 5 bases and J by 5 bases, with 12 bases of the junction left unmatched. The CDR3 spans 18 residues. Per germline, CDR1 SGHTA and CDR2 FQGNSA. CDR3 protein: CASSLSAGLAGGVDTQYF. CDR3 nucleotides: TGTGCCAGCAGCCTATCAGCAGGACTAGCGGGAGGAGTAGATACGCAGTATTTT. The full variable domain, completed using reference TRBV7-2 and TRBJ2-3, is GAGVSQSPSNKVTEKGKDVELRCDPISGHTALYWYRQSLGQGLEFLIYFQGNSAPDKSGLPSDRFSAERTGGSVSTLTIQRTQQEDSAVYLCASSLSAGLAGGVDTQYFGPGTRLTVL.

The chain uses TRBV6-6 and TRBJ2-1, with 13 bases that match TRBD2. The trim removed 11 bases at V and 6 bases at J, leaving 7 bases unmatched. Germline CDR1 and CDR2: MNHNY and SVGAGI (reference sequence). CDR3 length: 14 residues. The DNA for the CDR3 is TGTGCCTGCTCCTGGACTAGCGGGAGCAATGAGCAGTTCTTC. This translates into CACSWTSGSNEQFF.

This chain uses TRBV13 with TRBJ2-7, with D perhaps matching TRBD1 (7 bases). This CDR3 is 15 amino acids long. Trimming left V 0 bases short and J 2 bases short, with 11 bases between. CDR1 is PRHDT and CDR2 is FYEKMQ in the germline V gene (reference sequence). This CDR3 reads CASSLGQGGAYEQYF. DNA for the CDR3: TGTGCCAGCAGCTTAGGTCAGGGGGGAGCCTACGAGCAGTACTTC.